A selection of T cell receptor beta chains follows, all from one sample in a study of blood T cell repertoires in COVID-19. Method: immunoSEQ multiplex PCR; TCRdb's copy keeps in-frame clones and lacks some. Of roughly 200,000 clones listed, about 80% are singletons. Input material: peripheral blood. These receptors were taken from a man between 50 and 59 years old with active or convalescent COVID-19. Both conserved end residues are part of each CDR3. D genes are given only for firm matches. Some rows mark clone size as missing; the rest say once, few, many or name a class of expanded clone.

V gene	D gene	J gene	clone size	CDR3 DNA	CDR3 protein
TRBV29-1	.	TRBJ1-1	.	TGCAGCGTTCGGGACACCAACACTGAAGCTTTCTTT	CSVRDTNTEAFF
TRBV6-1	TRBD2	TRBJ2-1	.	TGTGCCAGCTGTGAAGCGGCGGGGGGCGGGAATGAGCAGTTCTTC	CASCEAAGGGNEQFF
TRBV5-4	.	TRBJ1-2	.	TGTGCCAGCAGCTCGGGGGGACCAAGCCCCCATGGCTACACCTTC	CASSSGGPSPHGYTF
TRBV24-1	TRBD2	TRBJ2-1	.	TGTGCCACCAGTGATGGTCTAGCGGGGGCAAGCTCCTACAATGAGCAGTTCTTC	CATSDGLAGASSYNEQFF
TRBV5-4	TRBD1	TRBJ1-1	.	TGTGCCAGCAGCGGGGGACAGGGTAACACTGAAGCTTTCTTT	CASSGGQGNTEAFF
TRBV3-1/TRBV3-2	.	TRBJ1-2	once	TGTGCCAGCAGCCCCCTCCGGGGTAGCGGCTACACCTTC	CASSPLRGSGYTF
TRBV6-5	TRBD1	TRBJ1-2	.	TGTGCCAGCAGCAAGCAGACAGGGACTAACTATGGCTACACCTTC	CASSKQTGTNYGYTF
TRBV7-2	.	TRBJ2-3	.	TGTGCCAGCAGCTTCGGACTCGACACAGATACGCAGTATTTT	CASSFGLDTDTQYF
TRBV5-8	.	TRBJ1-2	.	TGTGCCAGCAGCTCGTTAACAGGGATGGGTGGCTACACCTTC	CASSSLTGMGGYTF
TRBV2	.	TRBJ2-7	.	TGTGCCAGCAGCCCCACTAACGGCGAGCAGTACTTC	CASSPTNGEQYF
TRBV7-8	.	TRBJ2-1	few	TGTGCCAGCAGCTTAGAAGGGAGAGCCTACAATGAGCAGTTCTTC	CASSLEGRAYNEQFF
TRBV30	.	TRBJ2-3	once	TGTGCCTGGAGTGACAACCCCTTTCTCACGCAGTATTTT	CAWSDNPFLTQYF
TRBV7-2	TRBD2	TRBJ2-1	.	TGTGCCAGCAGCCCCTTAGCGGGGGGCTCCTCCTACAATGAGCAGTTCTTC	CASSPLAGGSSYNEQFF
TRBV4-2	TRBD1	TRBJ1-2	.	TGTGCCAGCAGCCGACTTATACAGGGGGATGGCTACACCTTC	CASSRLIQGDGYTF
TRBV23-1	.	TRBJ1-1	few	TGCGCCAGCAGTCAATCGCGATTGAACACTGAAGCTTTCTTT	CASSQSRLNTEAFF
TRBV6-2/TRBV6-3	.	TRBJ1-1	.	TGTGCCAGCAGTACGACAGTGTACACTGAAGCTTTCTTT	CASSTTVYTEAFF
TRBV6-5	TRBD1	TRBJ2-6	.	TGTGCCAGCAGTTACGGGACAGGGAGGGGGGCCAACGTCCTGACTTTC	CASSYGTGRGANVLTF
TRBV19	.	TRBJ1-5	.	TGTGCCAGTAGTGTTGGCGGGGGGCCCAATCAGCCCCAGCATTTT	CASSVGGGPNQPQHF
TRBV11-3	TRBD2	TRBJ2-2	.	TGTGCCAGCAGCTACGGGGGGACGAACACCGGGGAGCTGTTTTTT	CASSYGGTNTGELFF
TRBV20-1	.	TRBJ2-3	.	TGCAGTGCTAGTGTGGCGGGGCTTCGCACAGATACGCAGTATTTT	CSASVAGLRTDTQYF
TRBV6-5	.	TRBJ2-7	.	TGTGCCAGCAGGCGTGCCTACGAGCAGTACTTC	CASRRAYEQYF
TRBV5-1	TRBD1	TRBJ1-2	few	TGCGCCAGCAGCTTGACGCCGGGACAGGGGTACTATGGCTACACCTTC	CASSLTPGQGYYGYTF
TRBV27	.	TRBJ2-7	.	TGTGCCAGCAGTTTGGTGGCAGGGCTCTACGAGCAGTACTTC	CASSLVAGLYEQYF
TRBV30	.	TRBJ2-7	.	TGTGCCTGGAGTGTAGGGGTCGAGCAGTACTTC	CAWSVGVEQYF
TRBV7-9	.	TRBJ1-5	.	TGTGCCAGCAGCCCCGCAACGGGGAATCAGCCCCAGCATTTT	CASSPATGNQPQHF
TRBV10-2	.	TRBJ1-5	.	TGCGCCAGCAGTTCCTACTCCTTGGTCAATCAGCCCCAGCATTTT	CASSSYSLVNQPQHF
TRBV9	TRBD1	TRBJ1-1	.	TGTGCCAGCAGCGGTGGACAGGGAATGAACACTGAAGCTTTCTTT	CASSGGQGMNTEAFF
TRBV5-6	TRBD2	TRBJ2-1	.	TGTGCCAGCAGCTTGGCGGGGGGGCACGAGGGTGAGCAGTTCTTC	CASSLAGGHEGEQFF
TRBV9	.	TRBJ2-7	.	TGTGCCAGCAGCGTAGAGGGGGACGGCTGGTACGAGCAGTACTTC	CASSVEGDGWYEQYF
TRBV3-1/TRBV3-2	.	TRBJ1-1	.	TGTGCCAGCAGCCCCGCGAGCAGGGCGAACACTGAAGCTTTCTTT	CASSPASRANTEAFF
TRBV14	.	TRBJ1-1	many	TGTGCCAGCAGCCTAATGGGGGGTCGGGCTGAAGCTTTCTTT	CASSLMGGRAEAFF
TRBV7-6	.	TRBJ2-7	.	TGTGCCAGCAGCCCCGAAGGACAGCCGGGCCACGAGCAGTACTTC	CASSPEGQPGHEQYF
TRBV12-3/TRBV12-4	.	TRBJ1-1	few	TGTGCCAGCAGTTTAAACGGTTTTGAAGCTTTCTTT	CASSLNGFEAFF
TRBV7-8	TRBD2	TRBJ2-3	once	TGTGCCAGCAGCTTAGTCTCGGGGGGGGAGACAGATACGCAGTATTTT	CASSLVSGGETDTQYF
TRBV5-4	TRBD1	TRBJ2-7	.	TGTGCCAGCAGCGGGACAGGGGACGAGCAGTACTTC	CASSGTGDEQYF
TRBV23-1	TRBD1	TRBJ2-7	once	TGCGCCAGCAGTCAATCGCACAGGGGGCGCATCGTCCACTACGAGCAGTACTTC	CASSQSHRGRIVHYEQYF
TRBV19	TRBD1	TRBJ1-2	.	TGTGCCAGTACCACGAGGGGATGGGACAGCTATGGCTACACCTTC	CASTTRGWDSYGYTF
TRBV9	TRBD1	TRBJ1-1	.	TGTGCCAGCAGCGCCCAGGGGGCAATGAACACTGAAGCTTTCTTT	CASSAQGAMNTEAFF
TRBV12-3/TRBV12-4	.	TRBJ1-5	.	TGTGCCAGCAGCCCACTCCAGCCCCAGCATTTT	CASSPLQPQHF
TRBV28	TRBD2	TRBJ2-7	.	TGTGCCAGCATTCCGACGGGGGGGCCTTACGAGCAGTACTTC	CASIPTGGPYEQYF
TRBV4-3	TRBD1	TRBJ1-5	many	TGCGCCAGCAGCCAAGAAATAGGACAGGAATATCAGCCCCAGCATTTT	CASSQEIGQEYQPQHF
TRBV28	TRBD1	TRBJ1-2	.	TGTGCCAGTTGGGACAGGGCAGGGCAGGGAGGCTACACCTTC	CASWDRAGQGGYTF
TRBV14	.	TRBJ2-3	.	TGTGCCAGCAGCCAATACAGGGACCCAGATACGCAGTATTTT	CASSQYRDPDTQYF
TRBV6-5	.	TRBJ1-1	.	TGTGCCAGCACGCGGCGCGAATTTGAAGCTTTCTTT	CASTRREFEAFF
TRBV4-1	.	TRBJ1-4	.	TGCGCCAGCAGCCAAGTAGGGGCAGGGAGGAATGAAAAACTGTTTTTT	CASSQVGAGRNEKLFF
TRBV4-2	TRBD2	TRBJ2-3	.	TGTGCCAGCAGCCAAGGGGGGGGAAGGACAGATACGCAGTATTTT	CASSQGGGRTDTQYF
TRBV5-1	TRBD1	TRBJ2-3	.	TGCGCCAGCAGCTGGGGACAGGGTTCGGACACAGATACGCAGTATTTT	CASSWGQGSDTDTQYF
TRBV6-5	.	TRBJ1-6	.	TGTGCCAGCAGCTCGGACAATTATAATTCACCCCTCCACTTT	CASSSDNYNSPLHF
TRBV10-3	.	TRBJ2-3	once	TGTGCCATCAGTGCCGCCGGGGGACAGTCCACAGATACGCAGTATTTT	CAISAAGGQSTDTQYF
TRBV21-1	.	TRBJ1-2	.	TGTGCCAGCAGCGGGCAGGGATGGCGGGGCTACACCTTC	CASSGQGWRGYTF
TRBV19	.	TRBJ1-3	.	TGTGCCAGTAGTACGGACAGCGGCCCATGGAACACCATATATTTT	CASSTDSGPWNTIYF